This T cell receptor beta chain appears in the sequencing data of a study of blood T cell repertoires in COVID-19. Study overall: Whether acute or convalescent, the COVID-19 samples came from the United States, Italy and Spain.

This CDR3 has 15 amino acids. Germline V gene sequence: CDR1 LGHDT, CDR2 YNNKEL (reference sequence). Cohort 3 recovered donors had two negative PCRs, clearance, or symptom resolution. About this clone itself: The junction departs from the called germline gene at one end, perhaps through a read error.

In the authors' methods: How many nucleated cells were present was estimated from reference gene primer amplification. Sequencing used immunoSEQ multiplex PCR; TCRdb keeps in-frame clones, though not all of them. Clone size and V and J calls were adopted from that table, with D and trimming inferred from the DNA. The sample shows about 380,000 clones, about 90% of them seen only once. The sample consisted of PBMCs or T cells enriched from blood (not recorded which). This receptor was taken from a man aged 25-45 years who had recovered from COVID-19. The V call is TRBV3-1 (or the pseudogene TRBV3-2), the J call TRBJ2-7, with 7 bases that match TRBD1. DNA of the CDR3: TGTGCCAGCAGTCAAGCCGGGACAGACTCCTACGAGCAGTACTTC. Translation gives CASSQAGTDSYEQYF.